A single sample gave rise to the 24 T cell receptor beta chains below, sequenced in a study of T cell responses to AZD1222 COVID-19 vaccine. Here immunoSEQ multiplex PCR was the method, and the copy in TCRdb shows in-frame clones only, minus some. The table includes roughly 70,000 clones, under 90% detected once. The input for sequencing was peripheral blood, taken 28 days after the second AZD1222 dose. The receptors stem from an adult who received the AZD1222 COVID-19 vaccine.

V and J are TRBV9 and TRBJ2-3; tentative D call: TRBD2 (6 bases). Per the germline V gene, CDR1 is SGDLS and CDR2 is YYNGEE. V was clipped by 1 base and J by 4 bases, with 16 bases between them. This CDR3 spans 16 amino acids. This CDR3 is CASSVREIAAADTQYF. DNA of the CDR3: TGTGCCAGCAGCGTAAGAGAGATAGCGGCCGCAGATACGCAGTATTTT.

This chain joins TRBV10-2 and TRBJ1-6; D gene unclear. The V end lost 7 bases, the J end lost 9 bases, and 7 bases lay between the germline ends. Germline values: CDR1 WSHSY, CDR2 SAAADI. This CDR3 is built from 11 residues. The CDR3 nucleotides are TGCGCCAGCACGGGAGGTTCACCCCTCCACTTT. Translating it yields CASTGGSPLHF.

The rearrangement joins TRBV7-9 to TRBJ2-7; D gene unclear. Trimming took off 5 bases at V and 0 bases at J, with 8 bases between the two ends. Germline CDR1 is SEHNR and CDR2 is FQNEAQ (reference sequence). This CDR3 is built from 13 residues. CDR3 bases: TGTGCCAGCAGCCTTTCGGACTCCTACGAGCAGTACTTC. It yields the protein CASSLSDSYEQYF.

This clone came up once. The same CDR3 also results from other DNA sequences found in this sample. V and J are TRBV3-1 (or the pseudogene TRBV3-2) and TRBJ2-7, with D perhaps matching TRBD1 (6 bases). V lost 4 bases, J lost 4 bases, and 11 bases lay in between. The CDR3 length is 13 residues. Germline assignment: CDR1 LGHDT and CDR2 YNNKEL (reference sequence). The DNA of the CDR3 is TGTGCCAGCAGCCGCCAGGGGTCTTACGAGCAGTACTTC. Translated: CASSRQGSYEQYF.

This clone has just one count. V and J are TRBV27 and TRBJ2-7; D is undetermined. Germline CDR1 MNHEY, CDR2 SMNVEV (reference sequence). V lost 6 bases, J lost 0 bases, and 12 bases lay in between. The CDR3 is made up of 14 amino acids. CDR3 amino acids: CASSPSVSSYEQYF. In DNA, the CDR3 is TGTGCCAGCAGCCCATCGGTAAGCTCCTACGAGCAGTACTTC.

This clone came up once. V is TRBV6-4 and J is TRBJ2-1; no clear D gene. Trimming took off 5 bases at V and 7 bases at J, with 12 bases between the two ends. Germline CDR1 reads MRHNA; CDR2 reads SNTAGT. The CDR3 length is 13 residues. The CDR3 is CASSSSVWNEQFF. For the CDR3, the DNA is TGTGCCAGCAGTTCCTCGGTCTGGAATGAGCAGTTCTTC.

The rearrangement uses TRBV21-1 and TRBJ1-2; the table's TRBD1 call for D was not verified on the DNA. TRBV21-1 is classified as a pseudogene. CDR3 length: 16 residues. CDR3 region: CASTIPGDRGMSGYTF. The CDR3 region has the DNA TGTGCCAGCACCATCCCGGGGGACAGGGGGATGAGCGGCTACACCTTC.

The V call is TRBV5-1, the J call TRBJ1-2; tentatively, D is TRBD1 (6 bases). With 4 bases removed from V and 9 bases from J, the gap between germline ends came to 16 bases. The CDR3 totals 13 residues. Germline V gene lookup returns CDR1 SGHRS and CDR2 YFSETQ. The CDR3 is CASSVRRGDSYTF. CDR3 nucleotides: TGCGCCAGCAGCGTAAGACGGGGGGACAGCTACACCTTC. Combining the CDR3 with reference TRBV5-1 and TRBJ1-2 gives the whole variable domain KAGVTQTPRYLIKTRGQQVTLSCSPISGHRSVSWYQQTPGQGLQFLFEYFSETQRNKGNFPGRFSGRQFSNSRSEMNVSTLELGDSALYLCASSVRRGDSYTFGSGTRLTVV.

The chain recombines TRBV6-4 with TRBJ1-2; D uncertain. The CDR3 is made up of 14 amino acids. With 0 bases removed from V and 0 bases from J, the gap between germline ends came to 5 bases. Germline lookup yields CDR1 MRHNA and CDR2 SNTAGT. The CDR3 region has the DNA TGTGCCAGCAGTGACTCGGGGACTAACTATGGCTACACCTTC. It is translated as CASSDSGTNYGYTF.

The chain employs TRBV19 and TRBJ2-7; D call uncertain. The germline V gene encodes CDR1 LNHDA and CDR2 SQIVND (reference sequence). The germline V and J ends were trimmed by 4 bases and 4 bases, with 11 bases remaining between them. CDR3 length equals 13 residues. CDR3 sequence: CASSNGNRYEQYF. The CDR3 nucleotides are TGTGCCAGTAGTAATGGGAACCGATACGAGCAGTACTTC.

A word on this clone: At one end, the junction sequence differs from germline, possibly due to a read error. V gene TRBV6-2 or TRBV6-3 combines with J gene TRBJ1-1; 8 bases line up with TRBD1. The CDR3 runs 12 residues. The germline gives CDR1 MNHEY, CDR2 SVGEGT. The CDR3 DNA reads as TGTGCCAGCAGCCCACAGGGGGGTGAAACTTTCTTT. Translated: CASSPQGGETFF.

J is TRBJ1-2 and V is TRBV29-1; 7 bases map to TRBD1. Germline V gives CDR1 SQVTM, CDR2 ANQGSEA. Trimming took 4 bases from V and 5 from J; bases not matched to a gene: 7. The CDR3 runs 13 residues. CDR3 DNA sequence: TGCAGCGTTGTAGGGGGCGTGATGTATGGCTACACCTTC. Amino acids: CSVVGGVMYGYTF.

This chain uses TRBV13 with TRBJ1-3; D is uncertain. The germline gives CDR1 PRHDT, CDR2 FYEKMQ (reference sequence). V lost 0 bases and J 7 bases, leaving 10 bases between the germline ends. The CDR3 contains 14 residues. CDR3 DNA: TGTGCCAGCAGCTTAGGCGTAGGGTCGAACACCATATATTTT. Translating it yields CASSLGVGSNTIYF.

This sequence joins TRBV4-1 and TRBJ2-5, with D uncertain. This CDR3 spans 15 amino acids. Trimming removed 1 base from V and 1 base from J, with 10 bases in between. Germline assignment: CDR1 MGHRA and CDR2 YSYEKL. The CDR3 bases are TGCGCCAGCAGCCAAGGGGCACAGCCCCAAGAGACCCAGTACTTC. It is translated as CASSQGAQPQETQYF.

This chain joins TRBV27 and TRBJ1-6; perhaps TRBD1 as D (6 bases). CDR1 is MNHEY, CDR2 SMNVEV, per germline (reference sequence). This CDR3 contains 20 residues. V was shortened by 2 bases and J by 5 bases, with 25 bases between the two germline ends. CDR3 protein: CASSLGTGTLVGIDNSPLHF. CDR3 bases: TGTGCCAGCAGTTTAGGCACAGGGACACTGGTTGGGATTGATAATTCACCCCTCCACTTT.

The rearrangement joins TRBV18 to TRBJ2-1; D may be TRBD1 or TRBD2 (5 bases each). CDR1 and CDR2 from the germline V gene are KGHSH and LQKENI. V shed 3 bases and J shed 5 bases, with 8 bases lying between them. CDR3 length equals 13 residues. The CDR3 DNA is TGTGCCAGCTCACCGGGACGCAACAATGAGCAGTTCTTC. Translating gives CASSPGRNNEQFF. Combining the CDR3 with reference TRBV18 and TRBJ2-1 gives the whole variable domain NAGVMQNPRHLVRRRGQEARLRCSPMKGHSHVYWYRQLPEEGLKFMVYLQKENIIDESGMPKERFSAEFPKEGPSILRIQQVVRGDSAAYFCASSPGRNNEQFFGPGTRLTVL.

The chain is built from TRBV7-2 and TRBJ2-1; D gene uncertain. Between the trimmed V and J ends, which lost 3 bases and 4 bases, there was a span of 10 bases. CDR3 length equals 14 residues. From germline, CDR1 is SGHTA and CDR2 FQGNSA. CDR3 amino acids: CASSLNSRYNEQFF. DNA for the CDR3: TGTGCCAGCAGCTTGAACTCAAGGTACAATGAGCAGTTCTTC.

The V and J genes are TRBV11-2 and TRBJ2-1; perhaps TRBD2 as D (7 bases). The CDR3 has 12 residues. Trimming cost V 5 bases and J 7 bases, with 9 bases left between them. Germline V gene sequence: CDR1 SGHAT, CDR2 FQNNGV. The CDR3 reads CASSRGANEQFF. Here the CDR3 DNA reads TGTGCCAGCAGCCGGGGGGCGAATGAGCAGTTCTTC.

This clone was found once. The gene calls are TRBV7-2 and TRBJ1-2, with 9 nucleotides matching TRBD1. From germline, CDR1 is SGHTA and CDR2 FQGNSA. The CDR3 runs 16 residues. The ends lost 5 bases at V and 2 bases at J; junction bases unmatched: 9. The CDR3 region has the DNA TGTGCCAGCAGCAGACCCCCCGGGACAGGGAACTATGGCTACACCTTC. It yields the protein CASSRPPGTGNYGYTF.

The rearrangement links TRBV7-8 to TRBJ1-4, with D perhaps TRBD1 (5 bases). The germline CDR1 and CDR2 sequences are SGHVS and FQNEAQ. The CDR3 contains 13 residues. Trimming cost V 4 bases and J 7 bases, with 10 bases left between them. The CDR3 DNA is TGTGCCAGCAGCTCCGAGGGGCGTGAAAAACTGTTTTTT. Protein product: CASSSEGREKLFF.

This clone came up once. V usage is TRBV29-1 and J usage is TRBJ2-4, with D perhaps matching TRBD1 (6 bases). Germline V CDR1 and CDR2: SQVTM, ANQGSEA. This CDR3 comprises 12 residues. The V and J ends lost 4 bases and 8 bases respectively, with 12 bases between them. The CDR3 here is CSVAGDVDIQYF. The CDR3 DNA reads TGCAGCGTTGCAGGGGATGTCGACATTCAGTACTTC.

This chain joins TRBV9 and TRBJ1-2; D is unclear. CDR3 length equals 14 residues. CDR1 is SGDLS and CDR2 is YYNGEE in the germline V gene. V lost 3 bases and J 4 bases, leaving 13 bases between the germline ends. CDR3 amino acids: CASSGGNRAYGYTF. The DNA of the CDR3 is TGTGCCAGCAGCGGCGGGAATCGGGCCTATGGCTACACCTTC.

The DNA of the CDR3 is TGTGCCAGCAGCATCGGGCGGGACAGGGGGCTCGATACGCAGTATTTT. The encoded protein is CASSIGRDRGLDTQYF. The V and J genes are TRBV5-4 and TRBJ2-3; 12 bases are shared with TRBD1. From germline, CDR1 is SGHNT and CDR2 YYREEE (reference sequence). The length of the CDR3 is 16 residues. V shed 4 bases, J shed 6 bases, and the junction held 9 bases outside the gene matches.

This chain uses TRBV19 with TRBJ1-1; 9 nucleotides line up with TRBD1. V lost 8 bases, J lost 4 bases, and 2 bases stayed unmatched. Germline CDR1 and CDR2: LNHDA and SQIVND (reference sequence). The CDR3 contains 12 residues. The CDR3 region is CASRQGGTEAFF. Written as DNA, the CDR3 is TGTGCCAGTCGACAGGGGGGCACTGAAGCTTTCTTT. The variable domain in full, with the rest retrieved from reference TRBV19 and TRBJ1-1, is DGGITQSPKYLFRKEGQNVTLSCEQNLNHDAMYWYRQDPGQGLRLIYYSQIVNDFQKGDIAEGYSVSREKKESFPLTVTSAQKNPTAFYLCASRQGGTEAFFGQGTRLTVV.